This T cell receptor (beta chain) came from a study of T cell repertoires in cytomegalovirus infection. At the level of the study: Recently described HLA-C-restricted plus well-studied HLA-B-restricted CMV epitopes were used. TCR beta signatures that were public indicated CMV infection and matching HLA type.

The germline V gene encodes CDR1 SGHTA and CDR2 FQGTGA. With 5 bases removed from V and 1 base from J, the gap between germline ends came to 12 bases. This CDR3 has 14 residues. This clonotype was recorded only once. The antigen remains unidentified. Study results and limitations: HLA-C-restricted CMV clonotypes gave the most frequent clonotype in two of eight donors. Summed frequency of shared TCR beta families picked out CMV carriers who also had the relevant HLA.

From the reads, TCRdb called clonotypes with MiXCR, one entry per CDR3 protein. The data hold 400,000 to 600,000 distinct CDR3 sequences, with under 55% observed a single time. The receptor comes from a human donor in good health (CMV status not recorded). Some clones in this sample may be carry-over from other donors' samples. This chain uses TRBV7-3 with TRBJ2-7; possible D gene TRBD2, 6 bases. The sequences come from cultured PBMCs, collected from culture after CMV antigen stimulation. The DNA for the CDR3 is TGTGCCAGCAGCATGGGACTCCGGTCCTACGAGCAGTACTTC. Translating gives CASSMGLRSYEQYF.